These 25 T cell receptor beta chains share one sample of origin, sequenced in a study of blood T cell repertoires in COVID-19. Profiled with immunoSEQ multiplex PCR; TCRdb holds only in-frame clones, not every one. In the table there are approximately 140,000 clones, over 75% of which are singletons. Input material: PBMCs or T cells enriched from blood (not recorded which). The receptors originated from a woman aged 25 to 45 with acute COVID-19.

This chain joins TRBV27 and TRBJ1-1; possibly TRBD1 for D (5 bases). The CDR3 extends over 11 amino acids. The germline V gene has CDR1 MNHEY and CDR2 SMNVEV (reference sequence). V lost 2 bases to trimming and J lost 8 bases, with 6 bases between them. CDR3 amino acids: CASSLGGEAFF. The CDR3 coding sequence is TGTGCCAGCAGTTTAGGGGGGGAAGCTTTCTTT.

The rearrangement joins TRBV5-1 to TRBJ2-2; TRBD1 might be the D (5 bases). This CDR3 contains 15 residues. Germline V gives CDR1 SGHRS, CDR2 YFSETQ. V was trimmed by 3 bases and J by 0 bases, leaving 9 bases between them. This CDR3 reads CASSSDRANTGELFF. The CDR3 DNA sequence: TGCGCCAGCAGCTCCGACAGAGCGAACACCGGGGAGCTGTTTTTT.

The rearrangement joins TRBV7-2 to TRBJ2-3; 8 bases agree with TRBD2. V was clipped by 6 bases and J by 2 bases; unmatched bases: 10. CDR1 is SGHTA, CDR2 FQGNSA, per germline. The CDR3 totals 16 residues. CDR3 nucleotides: TGTGCCAGCAGTCGGGTAGCGGGATCCAACACAGATACGCAGTATTTT. It translates to CASSRVAGSNTDTQYF.

This clone has a handful of counts. The CDR3 region is CASTAAGTVSSYNEQFF. CDR3 DNA sequence: TGTGCCAGCACAGCGGCCGGGACAGTTAGCTCCTACAATGAGCAGTTCTTC. This chain joins TRBV28 and TRBJ2-1, with 7 bases matching TRBD1. V lost 7 bases to trimming and J lost 0 bases; unmatched junction nucleotides: 12. The CDR3 has 17 amino acids. CDR1 is MDHEN and CDR2 is SYDVKM in the germline V gene.

This sequence joins TRBV2 and TRBJ1-2, with a tentative D call TRBD1 (5 bases). The V end was cut by 3 bases, the J end by 13 bases, with 12 bases between. This CDR3 spans 11 amino acids. Germline-derived CDR1 and CDR2 are SNHLY and FYNNEI. The CDR3 reads CASSEGQTLTF. Here the CDR3 DNA reads TGTGCCAGCAGTGAGGGGCAGACGCTCACCTTC.

The V call is TRBV30, the J call TRBJ2-5; 8 nucleotides align to TRBD1. Germline values: CDR1 GTSNPN, CDR2 SVGIG (reference sequence). This CDR3 comprises 12 residues. V lost 5 bases, J lost 4 bases, and 3 bases stayed unmatched. The CDR3 bases are TGTGCCTGGCAACAGGGGGGAGAGACCCAGTACTTC. Translating it yields CAWQQGGETQYF.

This chain connects TRBV27 to TRBJ1-4, with TRBD1 identical over 10 bases. The CDR3 length is 16 residues. Looked up from germline, CDR1 is MNHEY and CDR2 is SMNVEV (reference sequence). Trimming removed 7 bases from V and 0 bases from J; junction bases left unmatched: 5. The CDR3 DNA reads as TGTGCCAGCAAGAGGGACAGGGGAACAACTAATGAAAAACTGTTTTTT. It translates to CASKRDRGTTNEKLFF.

The chain uses TRBV27 and TRBJ1-5; TRBD1 agrees at 7 bases. After removal of 2 bases from V and 3 bases from J, the junction contained 1 base not matched to a gene. CDR3 size: 14 residues. Germline V gene sequence: CDR1 MNHEY, CDR2 SMNVEV (reference sequence). The CDR3: CASSLKGANQPQHF. The CDR3, as DNA: TGTGCCAGCAGTTTAAAGGGGGCCAATCAGCCCCAGCATTTT.

This sequence joins TRBV28 and TRBJ1-2; 7 bases fit TRBD1. CDR1 is MDHEN and CDR2 is SYDVKM in the germline V gene. Germline trimming cut 8 bases from V and 8 bases from J; bases unmatched to any gene: 14. The CDR3 runs 14 residues. The CDR3 nucleotides are TGTGCCAGCGGGTACAGGGGAAGTTATGGAGGCTACACCTTC. Translated: CASGYRGSYGGYTF.

CDR3 nucleotide sequence: TGTGCCAGCAGCTTAGTGATTAGCGGGGGTTACGATGAGCAGTTCTTC. Translated: CASSLVISGGYDEQFF. The V call is TRBV7-2, the J call TRBJ2-1, with 9 bases fitting TRBD2. Germline V lookup: CDR1 SGHTA, CDR2 FQGNSA. This CDR3 spans 16 amino acids. After removal of 1 base from V and 8 bases from J, the junction contained 9 bases not matched to a gene.

V and J are TRBV7-8 and TRBJ1-1; 8 nucleotides match TRBD1. Trimming at V came to 4 bases and at J to 9 bases, leaving 10 bases not matched to a gene. The CDR3 loop spans 14 amino acids. Per germline, CDR1 SGHVS and CDR2 FQNEAQ. DNA for the CDR3: TGTGCCAGCAGCTCACAGGGGGTCGGGAGTCAAGCTTTCTTT. It translates to CASSSQGVGSQAFF.

This clone was detected once. Since a much larger clone is just one base distant, this may be a read error. This same CDR3 is encoded by further DNA sequences in the sample. The rearrangement uses TRBV9 and TRBJ2-1; D possibly corresponds to TRBD2 (6 bases). CDR1 and CDR2 (germline): SGDLS, YYNGEE. V gave up 0 bases and J gave up 0 bases, with 7 bases separating them. The CDR3 is 15 amino acids. This CDR3 reads CASSVAGDSYNEQFF. CDR3 sequence (DNA): TGTGCCAGCAGCGTAGCGGGGGACTCCTACAATGAGCAGTTCTTC.

The rearrangement links TRBV3-1 (or the pseudogene TRBV3-2) to TRBJ1-5; possible D gene TRBD1, 6 bases. The CDR3 has 15 residues. Germline CDR1 is LGHDT and CDR2 is YNNKEL (reference sequence). V was shortened by 1 base and J by 4 bases, with 11 bases between the two germline ends. The CDR3 reads CASSQGGQGNQPQHF. The CDR3 DNA reads TGTGCCAGCAGCCAAGGAGGGCAGGGGAATCAGCCCCAGCATTTT.

The chain joins TRBV10-3 to TRBJ1-2, with D possibly being TRBD1 (6 bases). This CDR3 has 15 residues. CDR1 ENHRY and CDR2 SYGVKD come from the germline V gene. V was shortened by 4 bases and J by 4 bases, with 16 bases between the two germline ends. The CDR3 is CAISGTGGLTYGYTF. CDR3 in DNA: TGTGCCATCAGTGGCACGGGGGGGCTCACCTATGGCTACACCTTC.

The V gene is TRBV6-2 or TRBV6-3, the J gene TRBJ1-5; 9 nucleotides align to TRBD1. V lost 6 bases to trimming and J lost 3 bases; unmatched junction nucleotides: 9. The germline V gene encodes CDR1 MNHEY and CDR2 SVGEGT. The CDR3 has 16 residues. The DNA for the CDR3 is TGTGCCAGCAGCTTGGGGACAGGGCTAGACAATCAGCCCCAGCATTTT. Protein: CASSLGTGLDNQPQHF.

Here the CDR3 reads CASSLAPRGETQYF. The CDR3 nucleotides are TGTGCCAGCAGCTTAGCGCCCAGGGGTGAGACCCAGTACTTC. This rearrangement joins TRBV7-2 to TRBJ2-5; tentatively, D is TRBD1 (6 bases). Germline V gene sequence: CDR1 SGHTA, CDR2 FQGNSA. V lost 0 bases to trimming and J lost 5 bases, with 10 bases between them. The CDR3 extends over 14 amino acids.

The chain combines TRBV28 with TRBJ1-5; the D is unclear. Trimming left V 3 bases short and J 5 bases short, with 17 bases between. Germline V lookup: CDR1 MDHEN, CDR2 SYDVKM. This CDR3 region has 16 residues. The CDR3 DNA reads as TGTGCCAGCAGTTTTGGTATGGAGAAGGTGGATCAGCCCCAGCATTTT. Protein product: CASSFGMEKVDQPQHF. The whole variable domain, filled in from reference TRBV28 and TRBJ1-5, reads DVKVTQSSRYLVKRTGEKVFLECVQDMDHENMFWYRQDPGLGLRLIYFSYDVKMKEKGDIPEGYSVSREKKERFSLILESASTNQTSMYLCASSFGMEKVDQPQHFGDGTRLSIL.

In DNA form, the CDR3 reads TGTGCCAGTAGTATAGATAGCTCGGCGGGGTCCTACGAGCAGTACTTC. Amino acids: CASSIDSSAGSYEQYF. The chain links TRBV19 to TRBJ2-7, with D possibly TRBD2 on 6 matching bases. V lost 0 bases and J 1 base, leaving 13 bases between the germline ends. CDR3 length: 16 residues. Germline V CDR1 and CDR2: LNHDA, SQIVND (reference sequence).

The CDR3 coding sequence is TGTGCCAGTAGTATAGCCAGGGGGCTTAGCTCCTACAATGAGCAGTTCTTC. As protein: CASSIARGLSSYNEQFF. The J gene is TRBJ2-1, the V gene TRBV19, with 8 nucleotides matching TRBD1. This CDR3 is built from 17 residues. Losses at the gene ends were 1 base for V and 0 bases for J; bases not matched to a gene: 5. Germline lookup yields CDR1 LNHDA and CDR2 SQIVND (reference sequence).

This chain joins TRBV11-2 and TRBJ2-7, with no clear D. The CDR3 is 15 amino acids. V lost 1 base, J lost 3 bases, and 13 bases lay in between. Germline V lookup: CDR1 SGHAT, CDR2 FQNNGV. Here the CDR3 reads CASSLASGGVYEQYF. Here the CDR3 DNA reads TGTGCCAGCAGCTTAGCATCCGGCGGAGTCTACGAGCAGTACTTC.

The J gene is TRBJ2-5, the V gene TRBV9; 9 nucleotides match TRBD2. V gave up 3 bases and J gave up 5 bases; unmatched junction bases: 11. This CDR3 comprises 16 residues. Germline V gene sequence: CDR1 SGDLS, CDR2 YYNGEE. The CDR3 reads CASSGGSGRGLETQYF. In nucleotides, the CDR3 is TGTGCCAGCAGCGGAGGTAGCGGGAGAGGACTGGAGACCCAGTACTTC.

The rearrangement uses TRBV18 and TRBJ1-4, with D hard to call. The CDR3 extends over 14 amino acids. Per the germline V gene, CDR1 is KGHSH and CDR2 is LQKENI. V shed 4 bases and J shed 8 bases, with 14 bases lying between them. The CDR3 nucleotides read TGTGCCAGCTCACACCCCGCAGATCCGGAAAAACTGTTTTTT. Its protein is CASSHPADPEKLFF.

The chain combines TRBV4-3 with TRBJ1-2; D is perhaps TRBD1 (5 bases). The CDR3 has 17 amino acids. Germline V gives CDR1 LGHNA, CDR2 YSLEER. The V end lost 0 bases, the J end lost 4 bases, and 18 bases lay between the germline ends. CDR3 amino acids: CASSQDIRDYVSYGYTF. For the CDR3, the DNA is TGCGCCAGCAGCCAAGATATCCGGGACTATGTTTCCTATGGCTACACCTTC.

The CDR3 loop is CASGQGATGTPLHF. In DNA form, the CDR3 reads TGTGCCAGTGGACAGGGGGCTACAGGGACACCCCTCCACTTT. The genes are TRBV7-9 and TRBJ1-6, with 11 bases fitting TRBD1. The trim removed 9 bases at V and 11 bases at J, leaving 9 bases unmatched. Germline CDR1 reads SEHNR; CDR2 reads FQNEAQ (reference sequence). The CDR3 has 14 amino acids.

Only one count was recorded for this clone. This chain joins TRBV7-9 and TRBJ2-7, with no clear D. Germline lookup yields CDR1 SEHNR and CDR2 FQNEAQ (reference sequence). The CDR3 runs 15 residues. The V end lost 4 bases, the J end lost 0 bases, and 13 bases lay between the germline ends. CDR3 in amino acids: CASSSGSGSSYEQYF. CDR3 coding DNA: TGTGCCAGCAGCTCTGGATCGGGTAGCTCCTACGAGCAGTACTTC.